This TCR beta chain was sequenced for a study of cytomegalovirus exposure and HLA in healthy donors. General study points: Later analysis suggested links between common viral pathogens and several top significant clusters. A later look showed TCR association rates differing by HLA locus, highest for DRB1 and lowest for HLA-C. Researchers catalogued under 200 TCR beta chains as cytomegalovirus-associated.

This clone was counted only a few times. Its antigen remains unidentified. Each donor was healthy, and each was a bone marrow donor. In the PCR, 60 Vbeta and 13 Jbeta primers were used. Produced via immunoSEQ multiplex PCR; TCRdb's table is partial and in-frame only. The sample includes 99,000 or so clones, around 74% of them seen just once. The clonotype comes from a man aged 35 to 55 in good health and CMV-seronegative. The sequencing input was PBMCs.

Written as DNA, the CDR3 is TGTGCCAGCAGTCAGGCTAGCTCGGGCTACGAGCAGTACTTC. Protein product: CASSQASSGYEQYF. The rearrangement joins TRBV6-6 to TRBJ2-7; D is perhaps TRBD2 (5 bases). Per germline, CDR1 MNHNY and CDR2 SVGAGI (reference sequence). This CDR3 comprises 14 residues. V was pared by 5 bases and J by 3 bases, with 14 bases between.